These 16 T cell receptor beta chains share one sample of origin, sequenced in a study of response to subunit inactivated influenza vaccine. TCRdb passed the RT-PCR reads through MiXCR, listing each CDR3 protein once. In the table there are some 850,000 distinct CDR3 sequences, around 18% of which are singletons. The sample in question was PBMCs from blood, obtained 4 to 6 days after vaccination. These receptors were obtained from a middle-aged man who received an inactivated influenza vaccine.

The chain carries TRBV29-1 and TRBJ1-2; D unclear. Per the germline V gene, CDR1 is SQVTM and CDR2 is ANQGSEA. V lost 1 base and J 6 bases, leaving 15 bases between the germline ends. There are 14 residues in the CDR3. CDR3 in amino acids: CSVEGGSGADGYTF. CDR3 nucleotides: TGCAGCGTTGAAGGAGGGAGCGGCGCGGATGGCTACACCTTC.

This clonotype was seen repeatedly, ten times or more. V is TRBV29-1 and J is TRBJ2-3; the match to TRBD2 covers 11 bases. CDR3 size: 14 residues. V dropped 6 bases and J dropped 5; count of bases not matched to a gene: 7. Looked up from germline, CDR1 is SQVTM and CDR2 is ANQGSEA. CDR3: CSVELAGVRDTQYF. CDR3 nucleotide sequence: TGCAGCGTGGAACTAGCGGGGGTTAGAGATACGCAGTATTTT.

This chain links TRBV3-1 with TRBJ2-7; D is ambiguous. Germline-derived CDR1 and CDR2 are LGHDT and YNNKEL (reference sequence). The V and J ends lost 0 bases and 2 bases respectively, with 17 bases between them. The CDR3 is made up of 17 amino acids. CDR3 residues: CASSQDLLRRRPYEQYF. The CDR3 DNA sequence: TGTGCCAGCAGCCAAGATCTTCTTCGCAGGCGACCCTACGAGCAGTACTTC.

V is TRBV11-2 and J is TRBJ2-7, with 10 nucleotides matching TRBD1. The germline V gene has CDR1 SGHAT and CDR2 FQNNGV. The CDR3 sequence is 13 residues long. V dropped 5 bases and J dropped 6; count of bases not matched to a gene: 4. CDR3 sequence: CASSLGQGFEQYF. In nucleotides, the CDR3 is TGTGCCAGCAGCCTGGGACAGGGGTTCGAGCAGTACTTC.

This clonotype came up a few times. The chain is built from TRBV12-3 or TRBV12-4 and TRBJ2-1; D is perhaps TRBD1 or TRBD2 (7 bases each). This CDR3 has 17 amino acids. Trimming took off 7 bases at V and 0 bases at J, with 19 bases between the two ends. The DNA for the CDR3 is TGTGCCAGCACCTGGAGGGGGCGGGGGAGCTCCTACAATGAGCAGTTCTTC. Protein: CASTWRGRGSSYNEQFF.

This clonotype was seen repeatedly, ten times or more. This chain joins TRBV6-1 and TRBJ2-7; D might be TRBD1 or TRBD2, each matching 5 bases. CDR1 and CDR2 from the germline V gene are MNHNS and SASEGT. With 5 bases removed from V and 2 bases from J, the gap between germline ends came to 13 bases. The CDR3 sequence is 14 residues long. The CDR3 protein is CASSRWDGTYEQYF. The CDR3 region has the DNA TGTGCCAGCAGTCGATGGGACGGAACCTACGAGCAGTACTTC.

The chain has TRBV12-3 or TRBV12-4 and TRBJ2-1; D gene unclear. V lost 8 bases, J lost 1 base, and 9 bases lay in between. This CDR3 comprises 13 residues. The CDR3 sequence is CASGLKSYNEQFF. Written as DNA, the CDR3 is TGTGCCAGCGGGTTAAAGTCCTACAATGAGCAGTTCTTC.

The chain joins TRBV11-3 to TRBJ2-1, with TRBD1 identical over 10 bases. V was pared by 4 bases and J by 5 bases, with 5 bases of the junction left unmatched. Per germline, CDR1 SGHNT and CDR2 YENEEA. There are 15 residues in the CDR3. Here the CDR3 reads CASSSGTGADNEQFF. CDR3 nucleotides: TGTGCCAGCAGCTCTGGGACAGGGGCGGACAATGAGCAGTTCTTC.

This clonotype occurred a few times. V gene TRBV20-1 combines with J gene TRBJ2-2, with D maybe TRBD2 (6 bases). The CDR3 covers 14 residues. The ends were cut back, 5 bases at V and 3 bases at J, with 13 bases in the middle. Germline V CDR1 and CDR2: DFQATT, SNEGSKA (reference sequence). CDR3 nucleotides: TGCAGTGCTCAGCTTATAGCGGACACCGGGGAGCTGTTTTTT. Translation gives CSAQLIADTGELFF.

The V gene is TRBV9, the J gene TRBJ2-5; 8 bases map to TRBD2. V shed 0 bases and J 5 bases; nucleotides not matched to a gene: 6. The CDR3 consists of 15 residues. From germline, CDR1 is SGDLS and CDR2 YYNGEE. The CDR3 loop reads CASSVVGRADETQYF. The DNA of the CDR3 is TGTGCCAGCAGCGTAGTCGGGAGGGCCGATGAGACCCAGTACTTC.

This clonotype was detected a few times. The chain couples TRBV6-2 or TRBV6-3 to TRBJ2-7, with TRBD2 matching over 13 bases. The CDR3 extends over 19 amino acids. V trimming: 2 bases; J trimming: 0 bases; junction bases outside the gene matches: 10. CDR1 is MNHEY, CDR2 SVGEGT, per germline. The CDR3 is CASSYPSTSGRPHSYEQYF. The CDR3 DNA is TGTGCCAGCAGTTACCCCTCGACTAGCGGGAGGCCTCACTCCTACGAGCAGTACTTC.

This clonotype was recorded a few times. The chain carries TRBV3-1 and TRBJ2-1; D possibly corresponds to TRBD2 (7 bases). This CDR3 spans 14 amino acids. Germline V gene data show CDR1 as LGHDT and CDR2 as YNNKEL (reference sequence). The V end lost 4 bases, the J end lost 7 bases, and 14 bases lay between the germline ends. As DNA, the CDR3 is TGTGCCAGCAGCCGGGGGGGGGCCACGAATGAGCAGTTCTTC. This translates into CASSRGGATNEQFF.

This clonotype was detected a few times. This chain uses TRBV12-3 or TRBV12-4 with TRBJ1-4; tentative D call: TRBD1 (6 bases). CDR3 length: 15 residues. V dropped 6 bases and J dropped 0 bases, with 11 bases sitting between them. CDR3 region: CASRQTGATNEKLFF. The DNA of the CDR3 is TGTGCCAGCAGACAGACAGGTGCAACTAATGAAAAACTGTTTTTT.

This clonotype was found once. The CDR3 nucleotides read TGTGCCAGCAGCCCCCGGGGGGCGGAGAGCGAGCAGTACTTC. Protein sequence: CASSPRGAESEQYF. This chain connects TRBV3-1 to TRBJ2-7, with D possibly TRBD2 on 7 matching bases. Germline CDR1 and CDR2: LGHDT and YNNKEL (reference sequence). The germline V and J ends were trimmed by 4 bases and 6 bases, with 16 bases remaining between them. The CDR3 spans 14 residues.

There are a few counts of this clonotype. This rearrangement joins TRBV24-1 to TRBJ1-2; no reliable D call. Per the germline V gene, CDR1 is KGHDR and CDR2 is SFDVKD. V dropped 4 bases and J dropped 2 bases, with 7 bases sitting between them. CDR3 length equals 13 residues. CDR3 in DNA: TGTGCCACCAGTGAAGGACGGAACTATGGCTACACCTTC. It specifies CATSEGRNYGYTF.

This chain joins TRBV2 and TRBJ1-1; D is unclear. This CDR3 is built from 15 residues. The V end was cut by 3 bases, the J end by 0 bases, with 11 bases between. CDR1 is SNHLY, CDR2 FYNNEI, per germline. The CDR3 sequence is CASSDFRGMNTEAFF. The CDR3 nucleotides read TGTGCCAGCAGTGATTTCCGCGGCATGAACACTGAAGCTTTCTTT.